Following are 10 T cell receptor beta chains from one sample sequenced in a study of T cell clonality in common variable immunodeficiency. TCRdb keeps only in-frame clones here, not all; method: immunoSEQ multiplex PCR. The sample has 35,000 or so clones, none seen only once; the top ten hold 0.9% to 1%. Sequencing used peripheral blood mononuclear cells. Source of these receptors: a person between 18 and 70 years old in good health.

This clone was observed at least ten times. The read comes to an end 3 residues before the CDR3 does, leaving the germline J gene to fill in the end. The chain is built from TRBV7-9 and TRBJ2-1; TRBD2 agrees at 8 bases. The CDR3 sequence is 14 residues long. The germline gives CDR1 SEHNR, CDR2 FQNEAQ (reference sequence). J lost 6 bases, V lost 5 bases, and 6 bases had no gene match. The part of the CDR3 DNA that was read is TGTGCCAGCAGCCCGGGACTAGTCGTCAATGAG. Its protein is CASSPGLVVNE. The CDR3 in its entirety is CASSPGLVVNEQFF. Looking up the rest from reference TRBV7-9 and TRBJ2-1 gives the full variable domain: DTGVSQNPRHKITKRGQNVTFRCDPISEHNRLYWYRQTLGQGPEFLTYFQNEAQLEKSRLLSDRFSAERPKGSFSTLEIQRTEQGDSAMYLCASSPGLVVNEQFFGPGTRLTVL.

This clone came up many times. The CDR3 here is CASSPRGGVADTQYF. The DNA read from the CDR3 is TGTGCCAGCAGCCCCCGGGGGGGAGTCGCAGATACG. The genes are TRBV7-9 and TRBJ2-3; 8 positions match TRBD2. The CDR3 extends 3 residues past the end of the read, so its final part is completed from the germline J gene. V gave up 5 bases and J gave up 4 bases; unmatched junction bases: 8. CDR3 size: 15 residues. Germline values: CDR1 SEHNR, CDR2 FQNEAQ (reference sequence).

This clone was counted many times. A clone one base away is much larger, so this may be a read error. Sequencing ends 3 residues short of the CDR3 end; the germline J gene provides the rest. V gene TRBV5-1 combines with J gene TRBJ2-4; 8 bases map to TRBD1. This CDR3 spans 16 amino acids. The ends lost 0 bases at V and 1 base at J; junction bases unmatched: 3. From germline, CDR1 is SGHRS and CDR2 YFSETQ. CDR3 protein: CASSLGQGIAKNIQYF. The sequenced CDR3 bases are TGCGCCAGCAGCTTGGGACAGGGGATCGCCAAAAACATT.

Only a few counts were recorded for this clone. It may be a read error: a sequence one base away is much more abundant. The DNA ends 3 residues before the CDR3 does, and the rest of the CDR3 is filled in from the germline J gene. The chain recombines TRBV5-1 with TRBJ2-5; 11 bases match TRBD2. V dropped 3 bases and J dropped 5; count of bases not matched to a gene: 9. The V gene's germline CDR1 is SGHRS and CDR2 YFSETQ. This CDR3 contains 16 residues. The CDR3 here is CASSWGLAGGSETQYF. The CDR3 DNA, read in part, is TGCGCCAGCAGCTGGGGCTTAGCGGGGGGGAGTGAGACC.

This clone appeared many times. The CDR3 extends 3 residues past the end of the read, so its final part is completed from the germline J gene. The V gene is TRBV20-1, the J gene TRBJ2-1; no reliable D call. The CDR3 totals 15 residues. Looked up from germline, CDR1 is DFQATT and CDR2 is SNEGSKA (reference sequence). The ends were cut back, 2 bases at V and 5 bases at J, with 16 bases in the middle. The CDR3 spells CSARFREPFDNEQFF. The sequenced part of the CDR3 DNA is TGCAGTGCTAGATTCAGAGAACCGTTCGACAATGAG.

This clone was detected ten times or more. The read ends 3 residues shy of where the CDR3 ends; the end is completed using the germline J gene. The rearrangement joins TRBV19 to TRBJ2-2; 9 bases are a match to TRBD1. The CDR3 loop spans 14 amino acids. CDR1 and CDR2 (germline): LNHDA, SQIVND (reference sequence). V was pared by 7 bases and J by 6 bases, with 6 bases of the junction left unmatched. The CDR3 region is CASKDRGPAGELFF. CDR3 DNA, as far as it was read: TGTGCCAGTAAGGACAGGGGTCCCGCCGGGGAG.

This clone was recorded at least ten times. The read ends 3 residues shy of where the CDR3 ends; the end is completed using the germline J gene. The rearrangement links TRBV7-1 to TRBJ2-2, with 10 bases fitting TRBD1. TRBV7-1 is placed among ORFs of uncertain function. Trimming at V came to 0 bases and at J to 6 bases, leaving 16 bases not matched to a gene. The CDR3 extends over 20 amino acids. The CDR3 loop reads CASSSATGGDPRLRPGELFF. CDR3 DNA, as far as it was read: TGTGCCAGCAGCTCAGCGACAGGGGGCGATCCCCGACTTCGTCCCGGGGAG.

This clone was seen repeatedly, ten times or more. The observed sequence ends 3 residues before the CDR3 terminus, with the missing tail filled in from the germline J gene. The chain carries TRBV4-2 and TRBJ1-3; TRBD1 matches at 7 bases. CDR3 length equals 18 residues. Germline values: CDR1 LGHNA, CDR2 YNFKEQ. Trimming cost V 4 bases and J 0 bases; bases outside gene matches: 12. CDR3 DNA (partial): TGTGCCAGCAGCCGGATAAGGACAGGCCTCCGCTCTGGAAACACC. Translating it yields CASSRIRTGLRSGNT. The CDR3 reads in full as CASSRIRTGLRSGNTIYF.

This clone was counted at least ten times. The sequenced CDR3 bases are TGTGCCTGGAGCCTGGGGGCTAGCTCCTACAATGAG. It codes for CAWSLGASSYNE. The CDR3 reads in full as CAWSLGASSYNEQFF. The chain is built from TRBV30 and TRBJ2-1; weak D call: TRBD1 (6 bases). The missing CDR3 end, 3 residues past where the read stops, is filled in from the germline J gene. CDR1 is GTSNPN, CDR2 SVGIG, per germline (reference sequence). V was shortened by 3 bases and J by 0 bases, with 12 bases between the two germline ends. The CDR3 runs 15 residues.

This clone has ten or more counts. The junction does not match germline at one end; this may be a read error. The read terminates 3 residues before the CDR3 end, so the remaining end is supplied by the germline J gene. The J gene is TRBJ1-4, the V gene TRBV4-2; a possible D gene is TRBD1 (5 bases). This CDR3 contains 15 residues. Germline lookup yields CDR1 LGHNA and CDR2 YNFKEQ. The CDR3 loop is CASSRGDLQSEKLFF. The part of the CDR3 DNA that was read is TGCGCCAGCAGCCGAGGGGATCTGCAGTCTGAAAAA.